A single sample is the source of the 11 T cell receptor beta chains below, sequenced in a study of beta chain features in type 1 diabetes. The isolated RNA, all of it, was reverse transcribed, so expressed TCRB transcripts were what got sequenced. Generated by immunoSEQ multiplex PCR, the TCRdb table keeps only in-frame clones and is missing some. The sample carries 450,000 to 600,000 clones, over 25% recorded once. The sequenced sample consisted of naive CD4+ T cells from blood. The receptors stem from a man aged 18 to 30 in good health.

The chain carries TRBV9 and TRBJ2-5; possible D gene TRBD1, 6 bases. The V and J ends lost 0 bases and 5 bases respectively, with 8 bases between them. CDR1 and CDR2 (germline): SGDLS, YYNGEE. The CDR3 is 13 residues long. The DNA for the CDR3 is TGTGCCAGCAGCGTAGCTACAGGGGAGACCCAGTACTTC. The encoded protein is CASSVATGETQYF.

This rearrangement joins TRBV5-1 to TRBJ2-3; 14 bases fit TRBD2. The CDR3 extends over 17 amino acids. CDR1 and CDR2 from the germline V gene are SGHRS and YFSETQ. With V trimmed by 4 bases and J by 4 bases, 8 bases remained unmatched. The CDR3 loop is CASSRGLAGVGADTQYF. The CDR3 DNA is TGCGCCAGCAGCCGGGGACTAGCGGGAGTGGGGGCAGATACGCAGTATTTT.

The chain carries TRBV10-3 and TRBJ2-3; perhaps TRBD2 as D (5 bases). Trimming left V 6 bases short and J 3 bases short, with 10 bases between. This CDR3 comprises 13 residues. Germline V lookup: CDR1 ENHRY, CDR2 SYGVKD. The CDR3 DNA is TGTGCCATCAGGCTAGCTCTAACAGATACGCAGTATTTT. Translation gives CAIRLALTDTQYF.

This clone showed up just a few times. The V call is TRBV29-1, the J call TRBJ1-1; possibly TRBD1 for D (6 bases). With 6 bases removed from V and 3 bases from J, the gap between germline ends came to 14 bases. The germline V gene encodes CDR1 SQVTM and CDR2 ANQGSEA. The CDR3 length is 13 residues. CDR3 amino acids: CSVTGPVDTEAFF. In nucleotides, the CDR3 is TGCAGCGTGACAGGACCGGTGGACACTGAAGCTTTCTTT.

A few counts support this clone. The gene calls are TRBV30 and TRBJ2-1; D gene uncertain. The V gene's germline CDR1 is GTSNPN and CDR2 SVGIG (reference sequence). Trimming left V 0 bases short and J 5 bases short, with 5 bases between. CDR3 length equals 12 residues. CDR3 amino acids: CAWSVMNNEQFF. The CDR3 region has the DNA TGTGCCTGGAGTGTGATGAACAATGAGCAGTTCTTC.

The J gene is TRBJ2-1, the V gene TRBV28; the match to TRBD1 covers 9 bases. Germline V gene data show CDR1 as MDHEN and CDR2 as SYDVKM. The junction had 7 bases not matched to a gene; V was cut back by 3 bases and J by 16 bases. The CDR3 totals 12 residues. For the CDR3, the DNA is TGTGCCAGCAGTTTTTCAACAGGGGGCGTCTTCTTC. It translates to CASSFSTGGVFF.

The chain carries TRBV13 and TRBJ2-7, with 9 bases aligning to TRBD1. The CDR3 sequence is 13 residues long. The germline CDR1 and CDR2 sequences are PRHDT and FYEKMQ (reference sequence). After removal of 3 bases from V and 4 bases from J, the junction contained 1 base not matched to a gene. The CDR3: CASSFDRGYEQYF. CDR3 sequence (DNA): TGTGCCAGCAGCTTCGACAGGGGGTACGAGCAGTACTTC.

This clone was found a few times. This chain uses TRBV16 with TRBJ2-1; weak D call: TRBD2 (6 bases). Trimming removed 8 bases at V and 0 bases at J, with 14 bases between. Germline V gene sequence: CDR1 KGHSY, CDR2 FQNENV. CDR3 length equals 15 residues. CDR3: CASGGGGSSYNEQFF. DNA of the CDR3: TGTGCCAGCGGGGGAGGAGGGAGCTCCTACAATGAGCAGTTCTTC.

Only one count was recorded for this clone. The chain carries TRBV30 and TRBJ2-5, with 9 bases fitting TRBD2. CDR3 length: 15 amino acids. Germline V gene data show CDR1 as GTSNPN and CDR2 as SVGIG (reference sequence). The trim removed 4 bases at V and 4 bases at J, leaving 10 bases unmatched. The DNA of the CDR3 is TGTGCCTGGACCTGGGGGGGTAGCGGGAGAGAGACCCAGTACTTC. Translated, it gives CAWTWGGSGRETQYF.

V is TRBV5-1 and J is TRBJ2-5; 8 positions match TRBD2. V lost 5 bases, J lost 2 bases, and 5 bases stayed unmatched. CDR1 is SGHRS, CDR2 YFSETQ, per germline. This CDR3 region has 14 residues. CDR3 loop: CASRTLAAQETQYF. The DNA for the CDR3 is TGCGCCAGCAGAACACTAGCGGCGCAAGAGACCCAGTACTTC.

The chain joins TRBV11-2 to TRBJ2-5; 8 positions agree with TRBD1. The CDR3 consists of 15 residues. Trimming removed 4 bases from V and 2 bases from J; junction bases left unmatched: 6. Germline CDR1 reads SGHAT; CDR2 reads FQNNGV. The CDR3 DNA follows: TGTGCCAGCAGCTCTGGACAGGGACCTCAAGAGACCCAGTACTTC. This translates into CASSSGQGPQETQYF.